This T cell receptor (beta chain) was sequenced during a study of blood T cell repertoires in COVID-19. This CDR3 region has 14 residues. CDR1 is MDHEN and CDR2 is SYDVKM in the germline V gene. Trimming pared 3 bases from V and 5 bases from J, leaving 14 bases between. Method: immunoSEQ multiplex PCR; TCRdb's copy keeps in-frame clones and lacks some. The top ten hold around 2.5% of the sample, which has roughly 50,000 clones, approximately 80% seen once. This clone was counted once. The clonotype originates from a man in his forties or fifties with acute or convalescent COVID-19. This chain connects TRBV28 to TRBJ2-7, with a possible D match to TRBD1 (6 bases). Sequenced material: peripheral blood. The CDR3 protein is CASSFQGSANEQYF. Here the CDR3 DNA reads TGTGCCAGCAGTTTCCAGGGGTCTGCCAACGAGCAGTACTTC.